The 18 T cell receptor beta chains presented below share a single source sample, sequenced in a study of shared clonotypes between healthy human individuals (dated by TCRdb to 2020 to 2022). The library came from the immunoSEQ multiplex PCR assay. Imported from immuneACCESS, the table was reduced by TCRdb to in-frame sequences with V and J called. These copies leave out some clones; in studies compared against another copy, an unresolved V gene accounts for under half, and the cause of the remainder is not known. The sample table holds some 480,000 clones, of which approximately 79% were seen once. In total, the top ten clones hold 10% to 15% of the sample. The sample was PBMCs. The receptors derive from a woman aged 40 to 50 in good health. Some clones in this sample may be carry-over from other donors' samples.

The gene calls are TRBV11-2 and TRBJ2-3; 8 nucleotides align to TRBD1. CDR1 and CDR2 (germline): SGHAT, FQNNGV. V lost 2 bases to trimming and J lost 2 bases; unmatched junction nucleotides: 9. The CDR3 is made up of 17 amino acids. The CDR3 reads CASSLTGGLRATDTQYF. The CDR3 DNA reads as TGTGCCAGCAGCTTAACAGGGGGTCTAAGGGCCACAGATACGCAGTATTTT.

V and J are TRBV7-9 and TRBJ1-3, with D maybe TRBD1 (5 bases). The ends were cut back, 2 bases at V and 3 bases at J, with 11 bases in the middle. The CDR3 consists of 15 residues. Looked up from germline, CDR1 is SEHNR and CDR2 is FQNEAQ (reference sequence). The CDR3 DNA reads TGTGCCAGCAGCTTATACCAGGGTGGTGGAAACACCATATATTTT. Translation: CASSLYQGGGNTIYF.

The chain is built from TRBV11-3 and TRBJ2-3; D not resolved. Per germline, CDR1 SGHNT and CDR2 YENEEA. The CDR3 is 12 amino acids. Between the trimmed V and J ends, which lost 5 bases and 8 bases, there was a span of 11 bases. CDR3 protein: CASSRELGTQYF. As DNA, the CDR3 is TGTGCCAGCAGCCGCGAGTTGGGTACGCAGTATTTT. Full variable domain (outside the CDR3, taken from reference TRBV11-3 and TRBJ2-3): EAGVVQSPRYKIIEKKQPVAFWCNPISGHNTLYWYLQNLGQGPELLIRYENEEAVDDSQLPKDRFSAERLKGVDSTLKIQPAELGDSAVYLCASSRELGTQYFGPGTRLTVL.

This clone was observed a handful of times. The chain carries TRBV7-2 and TRBJ2-2; TRBD2 aligns across 7 bases. The CDR3 has 15 amino acids. The V gene end was trimmed by 4 bases and the J gene end by 1 base; junction bases not matched to a gene: 3. Germline values: CDR1 SGHTA, CDR2 FQGNSA. The CDR3 loop reads CASSSIAGNTGELFF. In DNA, the CDR3 is TGTGCCAGCAGCTCGATAGCGGGGAACACCGGGGAGCTGTTTTTT.

V usage is TRBV5-1 and J usage is TRBJ2-6; perhaps TRBD1 as D (6 bases). From germline, CDR1 is SGHRS and CDR2 YFSETQ. This CDR3 comprises 19 residues. The ends were cut back, 0 bases at V and 0 bases at J, with 16 bases in the middle. CDR3 region: CASSLDPAGAYSGANVLTF. The CDR3 nucleotides are TGCGCCAGCAGCTTGGATCCGGCAGGGGCCTACTCTGGGGCCAACGTCCTGACTTTC.

This clone occurred once. The junction does not match germline at one end; this may be a read error. V and J are TRBV20-1 and TRBJ2-1; 10 bases agree with TRBD2. Germline V gene sequence: CDR1 DFQATT, CDR2 SNEGSKA (reference sequence). The CDR3 runs 10 residues. This CDR3 reads CSPSGGEQFF. The CDR3 nucleotides are TGCAGTCCTAGCGGGGGTGAGCAGTTCTTC.

The chain uses TRBV6-1 and TRBJ1-3; 9 nucleotides align to TRBD1. Per the germline V gene, CDR1 is MNHNS and CDR2 is SASEGT. CDR3 length: 14 residues. V was pared by 5 bases and J by 4 bases, with 3 bases of the junction left unmatched. CDR3 sequence reads: CASSRTGVGNTIYF. Written as DNA, the CDR3 is TGTGCCAGCAGTCGGACAGGGGTCGGAAACACCATATATTTT.

CDR3 bases: TGTGCCTGGAGTCGCGACAGGGGCTACAATGAGCAGTTCTTC. Translating gives CAWSRDRGYNEQFF. This chain joins TRBV30 and TRBJ2-1; 8 bases match TRBD1. The V gene end was trimmed by 2 bases and the J gene end by 3 bases; junction bases not matched to a gene: 3. Germline loops: CDR1 GTSNPN, CDR2 SVGIG (reference sequence). CDR3 length: 14 amino acids.

On this clone itself: Mismatch with germline at one junction end may stem from a read error. The chain links TRBV6-6 to TRBJ2-7; the D call may be TRBD1 or TRBD2 (5 bases each). The germline V gene has CDR1 MNHNY and CDR2 SVGAGI (reference sequence). CDR3 length equals 14 residues. For the CDR3, the DNA is TGTGCCAGCAGTTACTCGAGCCCCACCGGGGCCTATATCTTC. Amino acid sequence: CASSYSSPTGAYIF.

This clone was counted only a few times. The genes are TRBV30 and TRBJ1-4; no definite D call. CDR1 and CDR2 (germline): GTSNPN, SVGIG (reference sequence). The CDR3 consists of 13 residues. Trimming stripped 3 bases from V and 7 bases from J, with 12 bases between. CDR3 DNA: TGTGCCTGGAGCCCCGGGTTCGGTGAAAAACTGTTTTTT. It encodes CAWSPGFGEKLFF.

This chain joins TRBV30 and TRBJ2-1; 9 nucleotides agree with TRBD2. The CDR3 totals 14 residues. Germline-derived CDR1 and CDR2 are GTSNPN and SVGIG (reference sequence). The ends lost 1 base at V and 7 bases at J; junction bases unmatched: 5. CDR3 bases: TGTGCCTGGAGTGGGGAGCGGGAGGTGAATGAGCAGTTCTTC. Encoded protein: CAWSGEREVNEQFF.

The rearrangement links TRBV5-3 to TRBJ1-5, with D hard to call. TRBV5-3 carries the ORF label, with uncertain function. Trimming pared 2 bases from V and 0 bases from J, leaving 3 bases between. This CDR3 contains 13 residues. As DNA, the CDR3 is TGTGCCAGAAGCTTATTTAGCAATCAGCCCCAGCATTTT. Its translation: CARSLFSNQPQHF.

The chain uses TRBV7-3 and TRBJ2-5; the match to TRBD2 covers 10 bases. J gave up 5 bases and V 5 bases, and 5 bases lay outside the gene matches. Per germline, CDR1 SGHTA and CDR2 FQGTGA. This CDR3 is 14 amino acids long. Written as DNA, the CDR3 is TGTGCCAGCAGCCTAGCGGGAGCTGGTGAGACCCAGTACTTC. This sequence encodes CASSLAGAGETQYF.

The V and J genes are TRBV9 and TRBJ1-2; D remains ambiguous. Deletions cut 0 bases from V and 4 bases from J, with 13 bases between. Germline V CDR1 and CDR2: SGDLS, YYNGEE. This CDR3 is 15 amino acids long. The chain's CDR3 is CASSVESGVSYGYTF. CDR3 DNA: TGTGCCAGCAGCGTAGAGTCGGGAGTCTCCTATGGCTACACCTTC. Looking up the rest from reference TRBV9 and TRBJ1-2 gives the full variable domain: DSGVTQTPKHLITATGQRVTLRCSPRSGDLSVYWYQQSLDQGLQFLIQYYNGEERAKGNILERFSAQQFPDLHSELNLSSLELGDSALYFCASSVESGVSYGYTFGSGTRLTVV.

The chain uses TRBV7-6 and TRBJ2-5; 8 bases line up with TRBD2. The V gene end was trimmed by 3 bases and the J gene end by 5 bases; junction bases not matched to a gene: 5. Germline loops: CDR1 SGHVS, CDR2 FNYEAQ. The CDR3 is 14 amino acids. The CDR3 coding sequence is TGTGCCAGCAGCTTGGCGGGAGGACTGGAGACCCAGTACTTC. This gives the protein CASSLAGGLETQYF.

The table lists this clone with a few counts. The chain uses TRBV20-1 and TRBJ1-1; D not certain. Deletions cut 6 bases from V and 2 bases from J, with 7 bases between. Germline values: CDR1 DFQATT, CDR2 SNEGSKA (reference sequence). The CDR3 has 11 residues. CDR3 region: CSAPINTEAFF. CDR3 nucleotide sequence: TGCAGTGCCCCTATCAACACTGAAGCTTTCTTT.

This clone was detected ten times or more. J is TRBJ2-3 and V is TRBV6-5; no clear D gene. V was clipped by 6 bases and J by 0 bases, with 10 bases between them. Germline values: CDR1 MNHEY, CDR2 SVGAGI. The CDR3 loop spans 14 amino acids. CDR3 region: CASSPLKSTDTQYF. Written as DNA, the CDR3 is TGTGCCAGCAGCCCCCTTAAAAGCACAGATACGCAGTATTTT.

The genes are TRBV4-2 and TRBJ2-7; D is perhaps TRBD1 or TRBD2 (6 bases each). Germline CDR1 and CDR2: LGHNA and YNFKEQ. This CDR3 region has 16 residues. V was trimmed by 0 bases and J by 2 bases, leaving 14 bases between them. This chain's CDR3 is CASSQDRGTPTYEQYF. The CDR3 coding sequence is TGTGCCAGCAGCCAAGATAGGGGGACTCCTACCTACGAGCAGTACTTC.